This T cell receptor (beta chain) was recovered during a study of blood T cells in healthy people across ages. Findings and limits, study-wide: Higher diversity and more naive CD4+ cells were features of long-lived donors, compared to aged donors.

As regards this clonotype: Its antigen remains unidentified.

V lost 1 base, J lost 5 bases, and 10 bases lay in between. The CDR3 covers 13 residues. CDR1 SGHRS and CDR2 YFSETQ come from the germline V gene. Using a J-beta primer mix together with a sample-barcoded 5' primer, a second PCR was run for about 6 to 11 cycles. A template-switch adaptor that had 12 random nucleotides put a tag on each cDNA molecule. Each single sample gave us at least 2.5 million CDR3-containing paired-end reads. TCRdb reanalysed the 5' RACE reads using MiXCR and keeps one entry per CDR3 protein. The sample lists 650,000 or so distinct CDR3 sequences, 52% occurring once. The TCR was taken from an elderly woman in good health. V and J are TRBV5-1 and TRBJ2-7; D unresolved. Sequences were obtained from blood. The CDR3 coding sequence is TGCGCCAGCAGCTTGTTAGATGGTAACGAGCAGTACTTC. Translation: CASSLLDGNEQYF.